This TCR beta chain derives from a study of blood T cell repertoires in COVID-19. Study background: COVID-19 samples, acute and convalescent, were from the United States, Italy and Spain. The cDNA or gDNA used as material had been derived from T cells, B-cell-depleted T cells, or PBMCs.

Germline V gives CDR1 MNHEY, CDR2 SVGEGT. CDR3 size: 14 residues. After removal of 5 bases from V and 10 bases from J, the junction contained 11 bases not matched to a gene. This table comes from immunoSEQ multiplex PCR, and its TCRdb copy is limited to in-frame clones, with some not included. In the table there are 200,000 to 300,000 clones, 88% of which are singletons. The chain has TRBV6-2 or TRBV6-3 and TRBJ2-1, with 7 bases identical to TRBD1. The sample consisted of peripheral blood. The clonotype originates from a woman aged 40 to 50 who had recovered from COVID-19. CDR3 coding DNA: TGTGCCAGCAGTACCCCGAACAGGGGCGGGGAGCAGTTCTTC. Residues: CASSTPNRGGEQFF.